The 8 T cell receptor beta chains reported below all come from one sample, sequenced in a study of cytomegalovirus exposure and HLA in healthy donors. Clones were read by immunoSEQ multiplex PCR, and TCRdb kept only the in-frame ones, dropping some. The sample has 65,000 to 75,000 clones, 85% to 95% seen once. Sequenced: PBMCs. These receptors all stem from a man between 18 and 29 years old in good health and CMV-seropositive.

The V and J genes are TRBV11-2 and TRBJ1-1; 7 bases are shared with TRBD1. CDR3 length: 14 residues. CDR1 is SGHAT, CDR2 FQNNGV, per germline. The junction had 7 bases not matched to a gene; V was cut back by 5 bases and J by 4 bases. CDR3 in amino acids: CASSRGQPTTEAFF. Written as DNA, the CDR3 is TGTGCCAGCAGCCGGGGACAGCCAACCACTGAAGCTTTCTTT.

The chain is built from TRBV11-3 and TRBJ1-4, with a tentative D call TRBD1 (5 bases). V gave up 2 bases and J gave up 4 bases, with 17 bases separating them. The CDR3 is 17 residues long. From germline, CDR1 is SGHNT and CDR2 YENEEA. The CDR3 DNA reads as TGTGCCAGCAGCTTAAGGGACTACGAACCGGGTAATGAAAAACTGTTTTTT. Translation gives CASSLRDYEPGNEKLFF.

The V call is TRBV6-6, the J call TRBJ2-5, with D hard to call. CDR1 MNHNY and CDR2 SVGAGI come from the germline V gene (reference sequence). The V gene lost 2 bases and the J gene lost 5 bases, with 12 bases spanning the gap. The CDR3 extends over 14 amino acids. CDR3 region: CASSYVTAGETQYF. The CDR3 coding sequence is TGTGCCAGCAGTTACGTTACGGCCGGGGAGACCCAGTACTTC.

V is TRBV6-6 and J is TRBJ1-5, with D uncertain. Germline assignment: CDR1 MNHNY and CDR2 SVGAGI (reference sequence). This CDR3 has 13 amino acids. Trimming took 8 bases from V and 2 from J, leaving 10 bases between them. CDR3 region: CASGNGGNQPQHF. DNA of the CDR3: TGTGCCAGCGGGAACGGGGGCAATCAGCCCCAGCATTTT.

The chain joins TRBV11-2 to TRBJ2-5; weak D call: TRBD1 (6 bases). CDR1 SGHAT and CDR2 FQNNGV come from the germline V gene. The CDR3 extends over 16 amino acids. Trimming stripped 2 bases from V and 5 bases from J, with 18 bases between. The CDR3: CASSLTPQGIEETQYF. The DNA of the CDR3 is TGTGCCAGCAGCTTAACCCCACAGGGCATTGAGGAGACCCAGTACTTC.

The CDR3 nucleotides are TGTGCCAGTAGCCCTCCACCGGGACTAGCGGGAGTTCTCTACGAGCAGTACTTC. This encodes CASSPPPGLAGVLYEQYF. V gene TRBV19 combines with J gene TRBJ2-7; 14 positions match TRBD2. Germline V lookup: CDR1 LNHDA, CDR2 SQIVND (reference sequence). The CDR3 extends over 18 amino acids. V dropped 6 bases and J dropped 3; count of bases not matched to a gene: 13.

The CDR3 region has the DNA TGTGCCAGCAGTCCCGGGACAGGGCCCTACGAGCAGTACTTC. Its protein is CASSPGTGPYEQYF. The gene calls are TRBV6-4 and TRBJ2-7; 9 nucleotides match TRBD1. The CDR3 is 14 amino acids. Germline V gene sequence: CDR1 MRHNA, CDR2 SNTAGT. Trimming took 5 bases from V and 2 from J; bases not matched to a gene: 4.

The chain recombines TRBV7-6 with TRBJ2-2; possible D gene TRBD2, 6 bases. V lost 1 base to trimming and J lost 4 bases, with 10 bases between them. Germline-derived CDR1 and CDR2 are SGHVS and FNYEAQ. The CDR3 is made up of 15 amino acids. CDR3 bases: TGTGCCAGCAGCTTAGTTGGACTAATCACCGGGGAGCTGTTTTTT. Protein: CASSLVGLITGELFF.